The 2 T cell receptor beta chains in this list originate from one sample, sequenced in a study of shared clonotypes between healthy human individuals. Method: immunoSEQ multiplex PCR; TCRdb's copy keeps in-frame clones and lacks some. The sample yields approximately 500,000 clones, about 72% seen once. Sequences were obtained from PBMCs. These receptors were obtained from a woman aged 40 to 50 in good health. Some clones in this sample may be carry-over from other donors' samples.

The rearrangement uses TRBV11-2 and TRBJ1-3; possible D gene TRBD1, 5 bases. Germline CDR1 and CDR2: SGHAT and FQNNGV. The CDR3 is made up of 15 amino acids. Between the trimmed V and J ends, which lost 0 bases and 4 bases, there was a span of 10 bases. The CDR3 DNA reads as TGTGCCAGCAGCTTAGATCTTGCAGGGGGAAACACCATATATTTT. Its protein is CASSLDLAGGNTIYF.

This chain connects TRBV9 to TRBJ2-2; possible D gene TRBD1, 6 bases. Germline V gene lookup returns CDR1 SGDLS and CDR2 YYNGEE. There are 15 residues in the CDR3. V shed 4 bases and J shed 0 bases, with 10 bases lying between them. This CDR3 is CASSPQGTNTGELFF. The CDR3 nucleotides read TGTGCCAGCAGCCCCCAGGGGACGAACACCGGGGAGCTGTTTTTT.